Each of the 20 T cell receptor beta chains below was sequenced from the same sample in a study of blood T cell repertoires in COVID-19. This table comes from immunoSEQ multiplex PCR, and its TCRdb copy is limited to in-frame clones, with some not included. Of approximately 52,000 clones in the sample, 85% to 90% were seen once. What was sequenced was peripheral blood. These receptor sequences come from a man aged 60 to 69 with active COVID-19.

The CDR3 coding sequence is TGTGCCAGCAGTCCCAGTGCTAGGAGAACCAATGAAAAACTGTTTTTT. As protein: CASSPSARRTNEKLFF. This chain connects TRBV27 to TRBJ1-4; D is uncertain. The germline CDR1 and CDR2 sequences are MNHEY and SMNVEV (reference sequence). CDR3 length: 16 residues. V lost 5 bases and J 5 bases, leaving 18 bases between the germline ends.

The CDR3 nucleotides are TGTGCCAGCAGTTCGGCAGGGGGGAACACTGAAGCTTTCTTT. This translates into CASSSAGGNTEAFF. The J gene is TRBJ1-1, the V gene TRBV28, with 7 bases that match TRBD1. J lost 1 base, V lost 4 bases, and 3 bases had no gene match. The germline V gene encodes CDR1 MDHEN and CDR2 SYDVKM. The CDR3 sequence is 14 residues long.

V gene TRBV27 combines with J gene TRBJ1-6; D gene uncertain. The ends were cut back, 3 bases at V and 5 bases at J, with 8 bases in the middle. Germline V gives CDR1 MNHEY, CDR2 SMNVEV (reference sequence). The CDR3 is 14 amino acids. The CDR3 DNA follows: TGTGCCAGCAGTTTCCCCCAGGATAATTCACCCCTCCACTTT. Protein product: CASSFPQDNSPLHF.

This clone was seen only a few times. The J gene is TRBJ2-7, the V gene TRBV27; tentative D call: TRBD1 (6 bases). CDR1 is MNHEY and CDR2 is SMNVEV in the germline V gene (reference sequence). The CDR3 covers 13 residues. The V gene lost 5 bases and the J gene lost 1 base, with 9 bases spanning the gap. CDR3 coding DNA: TGTGCCAGCAGTCTGACAGGATCCTACGAGCAGTACTTC. Translation: CASSLTGSYEQYF.

This clone was seen a handful of times. The chain employs TRBV18 and TRBJ1-1, with TRBD1 matching 8 bases. The CDR3 totals 15 residues. Germline V CDR1 and CDR2: KGHSH, LQKENI. V shed 1 base, J shed 1 base, and the junction held 2 bases outside the gene matches. The CDR3 DNA sequence: TGTGCCAGCTCACCACGACAGGGGTGGAACACTGAAGCTTTCTTT. The encoded protein is CASSPRQGWNTEAFF. Using reference TRBV18 and TRBJ1-1 for the parts outside the CDR3, the full variable domain is NAGVMQNPRHLVRRRGQEARLRCSPMKGHSHVYWYRQLPEEGLKFMVYLQKENIIDESGMPKERFSAEFPKEGPSILRIQQVVRGDSAAYFCASSPRQGWNTEAFFGQGTRLTVV.

The J gene is TRBJ2-3, the V gene TRBV20-1; D is uncertain. V was shortened by 3 bases and J by 2 bases, with 6 bases between the two germline ends. The CDR3 consists of 12 residues. CDR1 and CDR2 (germline): DFQATT, SNEGSKA (reference sequence). In DNA form, the CDR3 reads TGCAGTGCTAGTCGTCTCACAGATACGCAGTATTTT. Translated: CSASRLTDTQYF.

This chain links TRBV18 with TRBJ1-4, with TRBD1 identical over 8 bases. V trimming: 6 bases; J trimming: 7 bases; junction bases outside the gene matches: 7. The length of the CDR3 is 14 residues. Germline V gene data show CDR1 as KGHSH and CDR2 as LQKENI. As DNA, the CDR3 is TGTGCCAGCTCGCCCAACAGGGGGTTTGAAAAACTGTTTTTT. Residues: CASSPNRGFEKLFF.

This clone was found once. The rearrangement joins TRBV2 to TRBJ2-6, with D maybe TRBD2 (5 bases). CDR1 and CDR2 (germline): SNHLY, FYNNEI. V was cut by 6 bases and J by 2 bases, with 8 bases left in between. The CDR3 loop spans 14 amino acids. The CDR3 loop reads CASSTRTGANVLTF. As DNA, the CDR3 is TGTGCCAGCAGCACTAGGACTGGGGCCAACGTCCTGACTTTC.

The rearrangement links TRBV10-2 to TRBJ2-1, with TRBD1 matching 9 bases. This CDR3 spans 14 amino acids. Germline CDR1 reads WSHSY; CDR2 reads SAAADI. V dropped 6 bases and J dropped 3; count of bases not matched to a gene: 3. The CDR3 region has the DNA TGCGCCAGCAGGGGACAGGGCCTCTACAATGAGCAGTTCTTC. Residues: CASRGQGLYNEQFF.

The chain uses TRBV20-1 and TRBJ2-3; 8 bases fit TRBD2. CDR3 length: 14 amino acids. Germline V gene data show CDR1 as DFQATT and CDR2 as SNEGSKA (reference sequence). The J segment lost 4 bases and the V segment lost 3 bases, leaving 6 bases of the junction unmatched. CDR3 coding DNA: TGCAGTGCTAGTGTCGGGAGGGAGGCAGATACGCAGTATTTT. Its protein product is CSASVGREADTQYF.

This clone was counted once. V and J are TRBV6-5 and TRBJ1-1, with D unresolved. V lost 2 bases and J 2 bases, leaving 15 bases between the germline ends. Germline V CDR1 and CDR2: MNHEY, SVGAGI. CDR3 length: 16 residues. The CDR3 spells CASSYAAWQANTEAFF. In nucleotides, the CDR3 is TGTGCCAGCAGTTACGCCGCCTGGCAGGCCAACACTGAAGCTTTCTTT.

This clone was detected only a few times. The chain carries TRBV7-8 and TRBJ2-7; 10 bases fit TRBD2. V shed 1 base and J 4 bases; nucleotides not matched to a gene: 4. This CDR3 region has 15 residues. The germline gives CDR1 SGHVS, CDR2 FQNEAQ. The CDR3 bases are TGTGCCAGCAGCTTAGAGCCAGCGGGAGGGTACGAGCAGTACTTC. Protein: CASSLEPAGGYEQYF.

The V call is TRBV3-1 (or the pseudogene TRBV3-2), the J call TRBJ2-7; TRBD2 matches 12 bases. The CDR3 covers 14 residues. Germline assignment: CDR1 LGHDT and CDR2 YNNKEL (reference sequence). The junction had 1 base not matched to a gene; V was cut back by 4 bases and J by 3 bases. The CDR3 region is CASSRTSGIYEQYF. Written as DNA, the CDR3 is TGTGCCAGCAGCCGGACTAGCGGGATCTACGAGCAGTACTTC.

Only one count was recorded for this clone. The chain employs TRBV5-4 and TRBJ2-1; D remains ambiguous. CDR3 size: 11 residues. Germline V CDR1 and CDR2: SGHNT, YYREEE (reference sequence). V shed 0 bases and J shed 11 bases, with 6 bases lying between them. DNA of the CDR3: TGTGCCAGCAGCTTGGAGGAGAAGCAGTTCTTC. The encoded protein is CASSLEEKQFF.

The chain couples TRBV27 to TRBJ1-2; 7 bases are a match to TRBD1. Per the germline V gene, CDR1 is MNHEY and CDR2 is SMNVEV (reference sequence). J lost 7 bases, V lost 0 bases, and 2 bases had no gene match. The CDR3 runs 13 residues. CDR3 DNA: TGTGCCAGCAGTTTATCAGGGGGCGGTGGCTACACCTTC. This codes for CASSLSGGGGYTF.

The gene calls are TRBV4-3 and TRBJ1-1, with D possibly matching TRBD1 (5 bases). Germline CDR1 and CDR2: LGHNA and YSLEER. The CDR3 totals 14 residues. V dropped 1 base and J dropped 4 bases, with 10 bases sitting between them. The CDR3 region has the DNA TGCGCCAGCAGCCAAGTAGGGGATGGCACTGAAGCTTTCTTT. Protein: CASSQVGDGTEAFF.

The chain employs TRBV7-2 and TRBJ2-1; 7 bases agree with TRBD2. The V gene's germline CDR1 is SGHTA and CDR2 FQGNSA. The V and J ends lost 7 bases and 6 bases, in that order; junction bases with no gene match: 9. The CDR3 contains 14 residues. CDR3 DNA sequence: TGTGCCAGCAACTGGGGGAGGGCGGTCAATGAGCAGTTCTTC. This sequence encodes CASNWGRAVNEQFF.

This clone was observed a handful of times. The DNA of the CDR3 is TGTGCCAGCAGCCCGGAGGTTGGGCCCCAGCATTTT. Its translation: CASSPEVGPQHF. The chain links TRBV5-8 to TRBJ1-5; D is undetermined. Germline V CDR1 and CDR2: SGHTS, YDEGEE. V was trimmed by 4 bases and J by 9 bases, leaving 11 bases between them. The CDR3 sequence is 12 residues long.

This clone appeared a single time. V and J are TRBV27 and TRBJ2-1, with D possibly TRBD2 on 6 matching bases. CDR1 MNHEY and CDR2 SMNVEV come from the germline V gene (reference sequence). Deletions cut 6 bases from V and 6 bases from J, with 12 bases between. The CDR3 is 13 residues long. CDR3 protein: CASRATSLNEQFF. For the CDR3, the DNA is TGTGCCAGCAGGGCGACTAGTCTCAATGAGCAGTTCTTC.

The chain joins TRBV28 to TRBJ1-5; D is perhaps TRBD1 (6 bases). Looked up from germline, CDR1 is MDHEN and CDR2 is SYDVKM. V lost 4 bases to trimming and J lost 4 bases, with 20 bases between them. There are 17 residues in the CDR3. This chain's CDR3 is CASSSIGGGPGNQPQHF. CDR3 nucleotides: TGTGCCAGCAGTTCGATCGGTGGGGGCCCCGGGAATCAGCCCCAGCATTTT.